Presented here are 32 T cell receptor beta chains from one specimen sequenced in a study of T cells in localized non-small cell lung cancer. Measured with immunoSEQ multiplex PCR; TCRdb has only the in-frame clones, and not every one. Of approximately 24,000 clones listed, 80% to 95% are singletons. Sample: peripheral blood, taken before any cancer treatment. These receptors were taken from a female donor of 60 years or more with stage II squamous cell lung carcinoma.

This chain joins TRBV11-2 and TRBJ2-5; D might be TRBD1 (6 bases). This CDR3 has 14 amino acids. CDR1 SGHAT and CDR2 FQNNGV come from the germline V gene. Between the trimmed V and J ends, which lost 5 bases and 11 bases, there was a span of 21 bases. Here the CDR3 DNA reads TGTGCCAGCAGCGCAATGGTGGGGGCTCGAGAGCAGTACTTC. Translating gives CASSAMVGAREQYF.

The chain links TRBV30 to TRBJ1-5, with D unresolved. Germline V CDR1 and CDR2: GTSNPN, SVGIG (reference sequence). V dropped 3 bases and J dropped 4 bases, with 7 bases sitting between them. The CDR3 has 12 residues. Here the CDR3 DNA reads TGTGCCTGGAGCCGATTTAATCAGCCCCAGCATTTT. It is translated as CAWSRFNQPQHF.

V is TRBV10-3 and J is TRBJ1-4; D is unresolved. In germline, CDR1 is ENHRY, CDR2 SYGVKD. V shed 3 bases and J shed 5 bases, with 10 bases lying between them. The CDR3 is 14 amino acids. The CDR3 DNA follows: TGTGCCATCAGTGACCTTGACTTCAATGAAAAACTGTTTTTT. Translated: CAISDLDFNEKLFF.

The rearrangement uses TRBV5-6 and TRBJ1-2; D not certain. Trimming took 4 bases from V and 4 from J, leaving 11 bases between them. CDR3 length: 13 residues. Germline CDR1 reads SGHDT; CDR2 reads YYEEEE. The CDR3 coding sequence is TGTGCCAGCAGCGTGCGGACGGGCTATGGCTACACCTTC. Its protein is CASSVRTGYGYTF.

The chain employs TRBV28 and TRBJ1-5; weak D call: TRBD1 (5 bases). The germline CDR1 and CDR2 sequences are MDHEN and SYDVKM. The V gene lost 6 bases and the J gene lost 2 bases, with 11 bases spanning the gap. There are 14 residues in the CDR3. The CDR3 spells CASSRGGRNQPQHF. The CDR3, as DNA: TGTGCCAGCAGCCGTGGGGGACGCAATCAGCCCCAGCATTTT.

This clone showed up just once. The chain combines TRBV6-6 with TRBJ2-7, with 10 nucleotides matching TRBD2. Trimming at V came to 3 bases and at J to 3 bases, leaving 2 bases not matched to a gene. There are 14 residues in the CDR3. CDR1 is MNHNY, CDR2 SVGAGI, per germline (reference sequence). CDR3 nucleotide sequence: TGTGCCAGCAGTTATTCTAGCGGGAGCTACGAGCAGTACTTC. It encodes CASSYSSGSYEQYF.

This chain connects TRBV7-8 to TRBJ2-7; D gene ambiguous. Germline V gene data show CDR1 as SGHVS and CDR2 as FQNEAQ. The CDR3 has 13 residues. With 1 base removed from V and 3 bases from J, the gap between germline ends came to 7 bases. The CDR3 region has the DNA TGTGCCAGCAGCTTAGGTCCTGACTACGAGCAGTACTTC. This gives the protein CASSLGPDYEQYF.

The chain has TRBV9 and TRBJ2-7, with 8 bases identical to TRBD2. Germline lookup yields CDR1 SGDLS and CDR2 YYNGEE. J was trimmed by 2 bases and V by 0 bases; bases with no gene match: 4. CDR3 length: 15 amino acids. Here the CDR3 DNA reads TGTGCCAGCAGCGTAGCTGAGCGGGGGCCCTACGAGCAGTACTTC. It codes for CASSVAERGPYEQYF.

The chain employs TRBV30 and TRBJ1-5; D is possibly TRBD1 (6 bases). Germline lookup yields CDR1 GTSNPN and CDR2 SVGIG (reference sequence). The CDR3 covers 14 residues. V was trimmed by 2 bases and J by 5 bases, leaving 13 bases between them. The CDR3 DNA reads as TGTGCCTGGAGTAAAGGGGGTATATATCAGCCCCAGCATTTT. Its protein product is CAWSKGGIYQPQHF.

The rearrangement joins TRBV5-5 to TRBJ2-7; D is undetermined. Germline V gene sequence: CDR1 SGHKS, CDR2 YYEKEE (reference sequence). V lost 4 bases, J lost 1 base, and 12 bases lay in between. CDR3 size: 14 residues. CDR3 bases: TGTGCCAGCAGCCCGGAGTGGGATTCCTACGAGCAGTACTTC. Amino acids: CASSPEWDSYEQYF. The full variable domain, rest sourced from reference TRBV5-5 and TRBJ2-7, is DAGVTQSPTHLIKTRGQQVTLRCSPISGHKSVSWYQQVLGQGPQFIFQYYEKEERGRGNFPDRFSARQFPNYSSELNVNALLLGDSALYLCASSPEWDSYEQYFGPGTRLTVT.

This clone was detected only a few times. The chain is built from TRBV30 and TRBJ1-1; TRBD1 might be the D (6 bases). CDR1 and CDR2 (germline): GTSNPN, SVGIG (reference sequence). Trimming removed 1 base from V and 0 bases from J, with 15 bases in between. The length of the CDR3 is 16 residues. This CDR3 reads CAWSAGEGRMNTEAFF. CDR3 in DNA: TGTGCCTGGAGTGCAGGGGAGGGAAGGATGAACACTGAAGCTTTCTTT.

CDR3 DNA sequence: TGCGCCAGCAGCCCTCGGGACACCTCCTACGAGCAGTACTTC. Translation: CASSPRDTSYEQYF. V usage is TRBV4-1 and J usage is TRBJ2-7; TRBD1 might be the D (6 bases). Trimming shortened V by 4 bases and J by 0 bases, and 10 bases separated the two germline ends. The germline CDR1 and CDR2 sequences are MGHRA and YSYEKL. The CDR3 has 14 amino acids.

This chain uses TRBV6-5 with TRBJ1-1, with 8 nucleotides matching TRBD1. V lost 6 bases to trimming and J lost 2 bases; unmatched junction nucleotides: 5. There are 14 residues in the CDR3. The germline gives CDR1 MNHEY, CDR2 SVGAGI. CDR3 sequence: CASSITGGNTEAFF. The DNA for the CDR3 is TGTGCCAGCAGCATCACAGGGGGTAACACTGAAGCTTTCTTT.

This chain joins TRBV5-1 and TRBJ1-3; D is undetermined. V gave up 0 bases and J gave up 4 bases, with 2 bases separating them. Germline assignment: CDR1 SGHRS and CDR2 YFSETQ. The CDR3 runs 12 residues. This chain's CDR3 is CASSLDGNTIYF. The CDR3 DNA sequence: TGCGCCAGCAGCTTGGACGGAAACACCATATATTTT.

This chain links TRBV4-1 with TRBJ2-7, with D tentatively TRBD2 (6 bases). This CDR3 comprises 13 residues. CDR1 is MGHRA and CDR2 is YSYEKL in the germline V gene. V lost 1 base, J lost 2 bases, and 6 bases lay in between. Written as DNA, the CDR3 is TGCGCCAGCAGCCAAGCGGGAGCCTACGAGCAGTACTTC. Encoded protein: CASSQAGAYEQYF.

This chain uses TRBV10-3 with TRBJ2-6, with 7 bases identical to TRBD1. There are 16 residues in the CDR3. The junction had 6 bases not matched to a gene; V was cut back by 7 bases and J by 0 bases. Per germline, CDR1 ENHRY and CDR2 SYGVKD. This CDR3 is CAITPGQSSGANVLTF. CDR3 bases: TGTGCCATCACCCCGGGACAGAGCTCTGGGGCCAACGTCCTGACTTTC.

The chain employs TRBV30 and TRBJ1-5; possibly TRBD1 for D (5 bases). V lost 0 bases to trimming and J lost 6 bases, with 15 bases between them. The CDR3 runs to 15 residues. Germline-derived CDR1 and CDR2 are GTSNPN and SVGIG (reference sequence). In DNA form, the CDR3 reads TGTGCCTGGAGTGTGACGGGCAGGGCGAGTCAGCCCCAGCATTTT. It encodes CAWSVTGRASQPQHF.

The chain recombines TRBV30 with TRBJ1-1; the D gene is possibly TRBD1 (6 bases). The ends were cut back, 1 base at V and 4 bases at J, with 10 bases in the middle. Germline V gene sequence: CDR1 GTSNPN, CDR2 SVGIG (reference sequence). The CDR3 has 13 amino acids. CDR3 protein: CAWSEQGFTEAFF. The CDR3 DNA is TGTGCCTGGAGTGAACAGGGATTCACTGAAGCTTTCTTT.

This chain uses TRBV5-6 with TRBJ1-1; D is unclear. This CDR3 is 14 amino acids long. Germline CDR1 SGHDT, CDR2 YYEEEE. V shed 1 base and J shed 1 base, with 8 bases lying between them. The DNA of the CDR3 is TGTGCCAGCAGCTTGTTCCCTGGGAACACTGAAGCTTTCTTT. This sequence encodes CASSLFPGNTEAFF. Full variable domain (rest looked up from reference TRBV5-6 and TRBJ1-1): DAGVTQSPTHLIKTRGQQVTLRCSPKSGHDTVSWYQQALGQGPQFIFQYYEEEERQRGNFPDRFSGHQFPNYSSELNVNALLLGDSALYLCASSLFPGNTEAFFGQGTRLTVV.

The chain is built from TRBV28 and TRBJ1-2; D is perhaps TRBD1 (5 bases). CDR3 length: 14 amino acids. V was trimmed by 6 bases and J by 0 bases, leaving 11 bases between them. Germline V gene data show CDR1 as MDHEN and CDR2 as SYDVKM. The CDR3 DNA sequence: TGTGCCAGCAGGCCGGGGGGAGCTAACTATGGCTACACCTTC. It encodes CASRPGGANYGYTF.

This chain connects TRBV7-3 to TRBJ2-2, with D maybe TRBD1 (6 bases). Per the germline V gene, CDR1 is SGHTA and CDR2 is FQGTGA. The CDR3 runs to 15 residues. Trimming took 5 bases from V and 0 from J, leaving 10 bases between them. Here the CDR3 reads CASSRDTSNTGELFF. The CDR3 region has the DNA TGTGCCAGCAGCCGGGACACCTCGAACACCGGGGAGCTGTTTTTT.

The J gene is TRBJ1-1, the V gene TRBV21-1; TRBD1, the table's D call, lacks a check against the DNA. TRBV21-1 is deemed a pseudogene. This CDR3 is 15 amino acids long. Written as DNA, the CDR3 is TGTGCCAGCAGCTTATCCCGGACAGGGAGAAGCGAAGCTTTCTTT. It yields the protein CASSLSRTGRSEAFF.

The CDR3 protein is CASRTGNYNEQFF. The CDR3 DNA is TGTGCCAGCAGAACCGGGAACTACAATGAGCAGTTCTTC. The chain has TRBV5-4 and TRBJ2-1; D is perhaps TRBD2 (5 bases). The germline V gene encodes CDR1 SGHNT and CDR2 YYREEE (reference sequence). Trimming shortened V by 5 bases and J by 3 bases, and 9 bases separated the two germline ends. The CDR3 is 13 amino acids.

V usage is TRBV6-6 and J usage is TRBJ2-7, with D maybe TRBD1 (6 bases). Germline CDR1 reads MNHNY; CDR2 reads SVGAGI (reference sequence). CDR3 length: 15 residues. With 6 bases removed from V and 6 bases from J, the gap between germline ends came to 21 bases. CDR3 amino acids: CASRMTTGVSTEQYF. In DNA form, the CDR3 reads TGTGCCAGCAGGATGACGACAGGTGTGTCGACCGAGCAGTACTTC.

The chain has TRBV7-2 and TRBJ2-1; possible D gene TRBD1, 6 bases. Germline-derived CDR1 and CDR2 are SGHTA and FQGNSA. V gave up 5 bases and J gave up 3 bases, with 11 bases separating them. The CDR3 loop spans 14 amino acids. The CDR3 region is CASSPGQSYNEQFF. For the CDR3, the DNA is TGTGCCAGCAGCCCGGGACAAAGCTACAATGAGCAGTTCTTC.

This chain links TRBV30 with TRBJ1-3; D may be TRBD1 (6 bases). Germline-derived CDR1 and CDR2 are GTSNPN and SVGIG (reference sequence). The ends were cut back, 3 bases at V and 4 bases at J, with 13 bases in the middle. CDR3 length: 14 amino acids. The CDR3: CAWRAGTLGNTIYF. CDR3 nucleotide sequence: TGTGCCTGGAGGGCGGGGACACTCGGAAACACCATATATTTT.

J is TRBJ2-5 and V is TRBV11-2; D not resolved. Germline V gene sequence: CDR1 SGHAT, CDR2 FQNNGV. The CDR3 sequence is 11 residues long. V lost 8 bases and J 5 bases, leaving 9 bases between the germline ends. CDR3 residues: CASALGETQYF. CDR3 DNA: TGTGCCAGCGCCCTGGGGGAGACCCAGTACTTC.

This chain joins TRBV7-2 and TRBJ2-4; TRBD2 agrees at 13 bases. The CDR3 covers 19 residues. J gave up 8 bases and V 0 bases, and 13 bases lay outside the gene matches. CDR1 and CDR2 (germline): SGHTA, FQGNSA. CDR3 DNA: TGTGCCAGCAGCTTAGCGCGGGGTAGGACTAGCGGGGGTTTGTACATTCAGTACTTC. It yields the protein CASSLARGRTSGGLYIQYF.

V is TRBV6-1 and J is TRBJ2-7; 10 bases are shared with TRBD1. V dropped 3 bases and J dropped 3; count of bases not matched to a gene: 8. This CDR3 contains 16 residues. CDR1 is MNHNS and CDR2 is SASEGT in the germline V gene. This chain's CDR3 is CASSDSGTGAVYEQYF. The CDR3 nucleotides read TGTGCCAGCAGTGATTCCGGGACAGGGGCCGTCTACGAGCAGTACTTC.

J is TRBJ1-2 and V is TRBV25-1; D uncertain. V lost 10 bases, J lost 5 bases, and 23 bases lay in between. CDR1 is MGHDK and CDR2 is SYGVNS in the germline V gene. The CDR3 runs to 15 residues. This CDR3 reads CATDGESSKGYGYTF. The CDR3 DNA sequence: TGTGCCACCGATGGGGAGTCAAGTAAGGGTTATGGCTACACCTTC.

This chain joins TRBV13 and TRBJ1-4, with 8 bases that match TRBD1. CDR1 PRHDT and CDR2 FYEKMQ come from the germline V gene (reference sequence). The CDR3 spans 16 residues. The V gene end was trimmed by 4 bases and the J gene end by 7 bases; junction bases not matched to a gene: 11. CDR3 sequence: CASSSRTGLVSEKLFF. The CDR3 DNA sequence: TGTGCCAGCAGCTCCCGGACAGGGTTAGTGAGTGAAAAACTGTTTTTT.

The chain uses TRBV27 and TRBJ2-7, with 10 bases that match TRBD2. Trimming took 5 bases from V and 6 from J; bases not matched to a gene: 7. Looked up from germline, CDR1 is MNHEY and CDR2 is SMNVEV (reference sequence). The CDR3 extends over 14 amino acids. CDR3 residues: CASSRSGRIFEQYF. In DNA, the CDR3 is TGTGCCAGCAGTCGTAGCGGGAGGATCTTCGAGCAGTACTTC.